What follows is one TCR beta chain and its context. TCRdb re-called the PCR reads with MiXCR, one entry per CDR3 protein. The sample includes about half a million distinct CDR3 sequences, 20% to 25% of them seen just once. The data belong to a study of molecular identifiers for immune sequencing clone quantification. Overall study: In replicates, the authors split RNA from around 20,000 or 100,000 naive CD8 cells five ways and sequenced four.

Unmatched junction bases numbered 12, after V lost 5 bases and J lost 1 base. Looked up from germline, CDR1 is MNHEY and CDR2 is SMNVEV (reference sequence). This CDR3 is 19 amino acids long. This chain joins TRBV27 and TRBJ2-1, with 12 bases identical to TRBD1. Sequenced: naive CD8+ T cells from blood, with Jurkat cell RNA spiked in. As for subset: FACS-sorted CD8+CD4-CCR7+CD45RA+ naive T cells. The sequence was obtained from a human donor in good health. Some libraries in this study had Jurkat cell RNA spiked in. As DNA, the CDR3 is TGTGCCAGCAGTCCCATCGGGACAGGGGGCCTTGATTCCTACAATGAGCAGTTCTTC. Its translation: CASSPIGTGGLDSYNEQFF.